This T cell receptor beta chain appears in the sequencing data of a study of blood T cell repertoires in COVID-19. The wider study: The United States, Italy and Spain provided the acute and convalescent COVID-19 samples. PBMCs, B-cell-depleted T cells, or T cells were the source of the cDNA or gDNA that made up the material.

Methods used by the authors: Reference gene primer amplification gave nucleated cell count estimates. The protocol was immunoSEQ multiplex PCR, while the TCRdb copy is restricted to in-frame clones and leaves out a portion. V, J and clone size are taken as reported in that table, and D and trimming were inferred from the DNA itself. This table has approximately 200,000 clones, 70% to 90% appearing once. V lost 7 bases and J 2 bases, leaving 12 bases between the germline ends. CDR1 and CDR2 (germline): MDHEN, SYDVKM. This CDR3 is built from 14 residues. This chain uses TRBV28 with TRBJ1-5; D is possibly TRBD1 (6 bases). The sample consisted of peripheral blood. The TCR originated in a middle-aged man with acute or convalescent COVID-19. This CDR3 reads CASNVQGGNQPQHF. In DNA, the CDR3 is TGTGCCAGCAATGTACAGGGTGGCAATCAGCCCCAGCATTTT.